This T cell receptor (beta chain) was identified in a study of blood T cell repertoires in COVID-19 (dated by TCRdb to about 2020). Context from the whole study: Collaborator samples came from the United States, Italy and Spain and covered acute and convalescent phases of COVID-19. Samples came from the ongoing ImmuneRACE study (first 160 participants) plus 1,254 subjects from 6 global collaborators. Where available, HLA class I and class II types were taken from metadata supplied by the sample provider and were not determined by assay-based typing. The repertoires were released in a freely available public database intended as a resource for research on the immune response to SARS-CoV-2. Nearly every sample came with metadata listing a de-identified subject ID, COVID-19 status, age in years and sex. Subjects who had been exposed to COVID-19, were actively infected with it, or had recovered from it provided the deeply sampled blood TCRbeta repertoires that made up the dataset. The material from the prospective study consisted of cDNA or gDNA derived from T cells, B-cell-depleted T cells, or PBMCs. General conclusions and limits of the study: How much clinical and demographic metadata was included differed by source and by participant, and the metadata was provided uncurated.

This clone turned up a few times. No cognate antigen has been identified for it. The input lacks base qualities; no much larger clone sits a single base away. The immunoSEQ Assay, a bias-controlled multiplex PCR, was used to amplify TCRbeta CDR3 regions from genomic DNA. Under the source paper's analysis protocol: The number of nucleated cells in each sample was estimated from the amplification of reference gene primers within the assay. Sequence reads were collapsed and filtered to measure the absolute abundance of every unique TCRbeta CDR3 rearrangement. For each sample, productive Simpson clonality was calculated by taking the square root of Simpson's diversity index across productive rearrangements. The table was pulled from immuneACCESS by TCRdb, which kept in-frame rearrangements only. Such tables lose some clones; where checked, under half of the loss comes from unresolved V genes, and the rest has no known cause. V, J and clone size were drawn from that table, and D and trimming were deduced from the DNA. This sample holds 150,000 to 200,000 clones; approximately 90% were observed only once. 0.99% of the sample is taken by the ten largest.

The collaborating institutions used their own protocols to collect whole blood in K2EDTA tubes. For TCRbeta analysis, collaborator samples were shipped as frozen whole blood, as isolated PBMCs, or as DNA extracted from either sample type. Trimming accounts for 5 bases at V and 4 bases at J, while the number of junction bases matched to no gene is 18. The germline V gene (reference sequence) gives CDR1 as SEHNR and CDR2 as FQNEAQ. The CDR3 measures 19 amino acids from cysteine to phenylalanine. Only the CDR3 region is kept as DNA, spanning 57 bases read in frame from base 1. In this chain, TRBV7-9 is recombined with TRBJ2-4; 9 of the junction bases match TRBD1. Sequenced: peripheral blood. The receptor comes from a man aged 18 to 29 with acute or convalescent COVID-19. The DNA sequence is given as TGTGCCAGCAGCCAAAAATACAATAAAACAGGGGGCCAGAAAAACATTCAGTACTTC. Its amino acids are CASSQKYNKTGGQKNIQYF.